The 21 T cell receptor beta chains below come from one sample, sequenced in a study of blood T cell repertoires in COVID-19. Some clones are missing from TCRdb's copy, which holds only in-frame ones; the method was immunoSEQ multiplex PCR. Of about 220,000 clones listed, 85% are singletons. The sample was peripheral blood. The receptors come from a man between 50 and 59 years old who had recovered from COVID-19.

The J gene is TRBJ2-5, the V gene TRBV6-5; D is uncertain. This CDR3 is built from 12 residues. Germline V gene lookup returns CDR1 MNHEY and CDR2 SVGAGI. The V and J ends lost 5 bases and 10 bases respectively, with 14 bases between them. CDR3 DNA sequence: TGTGCCAGCAGTCCTGGTATCTCGGTCCAGTACTTC. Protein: CASSPGISVQYF.

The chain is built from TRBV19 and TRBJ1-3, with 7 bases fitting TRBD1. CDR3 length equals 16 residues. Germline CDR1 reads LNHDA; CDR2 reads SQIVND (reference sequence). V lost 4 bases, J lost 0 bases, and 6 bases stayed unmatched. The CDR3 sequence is CASSRGQSRSGNTIYF. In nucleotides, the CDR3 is TGTGCCAGTAGTAGGGGACAGTCACGCTCTGGAAACACCATATATTTT.

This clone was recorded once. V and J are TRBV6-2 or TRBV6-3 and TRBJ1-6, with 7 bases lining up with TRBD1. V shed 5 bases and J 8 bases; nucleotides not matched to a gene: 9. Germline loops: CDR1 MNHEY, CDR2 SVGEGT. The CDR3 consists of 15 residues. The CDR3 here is CASSKFDRVHSPLHF. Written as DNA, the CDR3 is TGTGCCAGCAGTAAATTCGACAGGGTCCATTCACCCCTCCACTTT.

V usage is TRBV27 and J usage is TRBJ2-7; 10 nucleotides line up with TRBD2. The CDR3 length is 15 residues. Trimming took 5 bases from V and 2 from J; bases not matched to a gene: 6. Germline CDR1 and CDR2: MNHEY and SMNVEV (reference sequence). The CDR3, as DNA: TGTGCCAGCAGTCCTAGCGGGAGTAGGGCCTACGAGCAGTACTTC. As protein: CASSPSGSRAYEQYF.

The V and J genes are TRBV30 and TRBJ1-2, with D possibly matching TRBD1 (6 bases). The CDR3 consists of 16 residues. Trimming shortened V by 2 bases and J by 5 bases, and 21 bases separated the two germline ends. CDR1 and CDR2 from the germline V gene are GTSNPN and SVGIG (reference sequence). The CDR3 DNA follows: TGTGCCTGGAGTCCCCGTCAAACAGGGCTCGGGTATGGCTACACCTTC. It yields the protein CAWSPRQTGLGYGYTF.

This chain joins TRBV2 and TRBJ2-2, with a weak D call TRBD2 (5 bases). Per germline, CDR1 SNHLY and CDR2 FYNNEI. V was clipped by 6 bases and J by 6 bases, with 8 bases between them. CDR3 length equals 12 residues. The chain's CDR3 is CASRGSAGELFF. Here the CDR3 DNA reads TGTGCCAGCAGGGGGAGTGCCGGGGAGCTGTTTTTT.

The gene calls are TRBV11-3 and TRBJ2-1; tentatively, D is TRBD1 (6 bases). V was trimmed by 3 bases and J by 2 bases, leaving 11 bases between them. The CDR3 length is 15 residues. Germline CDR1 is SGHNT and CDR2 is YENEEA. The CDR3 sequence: CASSLQGQTYNEQFF. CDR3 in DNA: TGTGCCAGCAGCTTGCAGGGGCAGACCTACAATGAGCAGTTCTTC.

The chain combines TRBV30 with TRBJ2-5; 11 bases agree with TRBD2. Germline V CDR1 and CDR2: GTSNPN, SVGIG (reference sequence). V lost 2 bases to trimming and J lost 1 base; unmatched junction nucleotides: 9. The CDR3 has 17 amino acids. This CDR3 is CAWSPAPLAGAQETQYF. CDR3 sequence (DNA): TGTGCCTGGAGTCCGGCCCCACTAGCGGGAGCCCAAGAGACCCAGTACTTC.

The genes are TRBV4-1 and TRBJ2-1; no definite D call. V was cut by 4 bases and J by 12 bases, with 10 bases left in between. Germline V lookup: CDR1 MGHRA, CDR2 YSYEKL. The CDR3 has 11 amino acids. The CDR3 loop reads CASSLVPGQFF. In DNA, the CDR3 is TGCGCCAGCAGCCTAGTACCGGGGCAGTTCTTC.

The CDR3 nucleotides are TGCAGCGTCGGGACAGGTTCCTACGAGCAGTACTTC. Translating it yields CSVGTGSYEQYF. The chain uses TRBV29-1 and TRBJ2-7, with 8 bases that match TRBD1. V was pared by 6 bases and J by 1 base, with 2 bases of the junction left unmatched. This CDR3 has 12 amino acids. The germline V gene has CDR1 SQVTM and CDR2 ANQGSEA.

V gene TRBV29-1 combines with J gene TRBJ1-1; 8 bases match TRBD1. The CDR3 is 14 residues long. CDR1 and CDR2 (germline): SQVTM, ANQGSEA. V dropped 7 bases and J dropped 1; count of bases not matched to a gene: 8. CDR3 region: CSGRDRGANTEAFF. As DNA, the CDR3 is TGCAGCGGCCGAGACAGGGGCGCGAACACTGAAGCTTTCTTT.

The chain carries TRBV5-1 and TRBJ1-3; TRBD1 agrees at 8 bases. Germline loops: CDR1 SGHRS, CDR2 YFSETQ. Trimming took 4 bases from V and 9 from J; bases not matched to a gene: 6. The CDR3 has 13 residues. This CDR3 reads CASSGGQGPTIYF. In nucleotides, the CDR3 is TGCGCCAGCAGCGGAGGACAGGGCCCCACCATATATTTT.

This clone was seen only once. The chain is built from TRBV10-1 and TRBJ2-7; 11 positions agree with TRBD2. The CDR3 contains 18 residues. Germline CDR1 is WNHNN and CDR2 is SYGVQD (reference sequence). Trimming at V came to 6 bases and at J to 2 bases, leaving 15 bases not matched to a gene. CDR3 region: CASRLGLAGKKSTYEQYF. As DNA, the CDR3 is TGCGCCAGCAGACTCGGACTAGCGGGTAAAAAGAGTACCTACGAGCAGTACTTC.

The CDR3 nucleotides read TGTGCCAGCCCCTCTAATCCGGGACAGGGTTTTAGGAGCAATCAGCCCCAGCATTTT. Translated: CASPSNPGQGFRSNQPQHF. This chain uses TRBV7-4 with TRBJ1-5; 9 bases agree with TRBD1. This CDR3 has 19 residues. The V and J ends lost 8 bases and 1 base, in that order; junction bases with no gene match: 18. The germline CDR1 and CDR2 sequences are SGHVT and SQSDAQ.

The CDR3 reads CASTFNGGRIEKLFF. CDR3 sequence (DNA): TGTGCCAGCACCTTCAACGGGGGGCGGATTGAAAAACTGTTTTTT. The V gene is TRBV27, the J gene TRBJ1-4; TRBD1 is a possible D gene (6 bases). Germline CDR1 MNHEY, CDR2 SMNVEV (reference sequence). This CDR3 has 15 residues. Trimming left V 7 bases short and J 7 bases short, with 19 bases between.

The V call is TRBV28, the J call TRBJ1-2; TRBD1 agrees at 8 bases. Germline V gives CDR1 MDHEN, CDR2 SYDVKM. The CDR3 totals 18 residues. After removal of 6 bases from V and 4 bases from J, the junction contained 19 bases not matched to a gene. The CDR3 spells CASREPIGQGANSYGYTF. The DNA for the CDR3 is TGTGCCAGCAGGGAACCAATCGGACAGGGAGCGAACTCCTATGGCTACACCTTC.

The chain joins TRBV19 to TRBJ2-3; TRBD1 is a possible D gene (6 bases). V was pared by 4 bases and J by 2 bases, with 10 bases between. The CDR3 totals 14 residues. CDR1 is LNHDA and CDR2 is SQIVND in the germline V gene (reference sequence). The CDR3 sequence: CASSTDSNTDTQYF. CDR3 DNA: TGTGCCAGTAGTACGGACAGTAACACAGATACGCAGTATTTT.

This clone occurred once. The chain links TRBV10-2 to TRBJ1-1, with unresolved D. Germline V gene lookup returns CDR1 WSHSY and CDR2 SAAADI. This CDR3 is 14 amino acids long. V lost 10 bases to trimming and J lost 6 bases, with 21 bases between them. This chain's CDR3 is CATRRSEGAAEAFF. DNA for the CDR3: TGCGCCACAAGGAGGTCGGAGGGTGCGGCTGAAGCTTTCTTT.

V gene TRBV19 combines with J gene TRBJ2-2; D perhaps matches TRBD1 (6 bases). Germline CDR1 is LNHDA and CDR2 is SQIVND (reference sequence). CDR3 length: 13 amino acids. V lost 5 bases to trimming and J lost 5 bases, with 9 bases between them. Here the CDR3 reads CASSVQGTGELFF. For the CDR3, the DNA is TGTGCCAGTAGTGTACAGGGTACCGGGGAGCTGTTTTTT. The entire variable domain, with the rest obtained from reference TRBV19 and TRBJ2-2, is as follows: DGGITQSPKYLFRKEGQNVTLSCEQNLNHDAMYWYRQDPGQGLRLIYYSQIVNDFQKGDIAEGYSVSREKKESFPLTVTSAQKNPTAFYLCASSVQGTGELFFGEGSRLTVL.

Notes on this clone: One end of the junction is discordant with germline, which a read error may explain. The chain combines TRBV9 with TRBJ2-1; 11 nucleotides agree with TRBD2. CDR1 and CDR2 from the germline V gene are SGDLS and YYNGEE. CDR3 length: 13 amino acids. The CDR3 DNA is TGTGCCAGTAGCGGGAGGGCCTACAATGAGCAGTTCTTC. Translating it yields CASSGRAYNEQFF.

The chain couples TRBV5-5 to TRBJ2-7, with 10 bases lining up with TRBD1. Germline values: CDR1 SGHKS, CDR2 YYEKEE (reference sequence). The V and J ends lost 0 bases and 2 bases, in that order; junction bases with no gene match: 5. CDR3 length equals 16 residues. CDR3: CASSLAGTGVPYEQYF. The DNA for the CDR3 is TGTGCCAGCAGCTTGGCCGGGACAGGGGTACCCTACGAGCAGTACTTC. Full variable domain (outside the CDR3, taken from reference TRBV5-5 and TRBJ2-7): DAGVTQSPTHLIKTRGQQVTLRCSPISGHKSVSWYQQVLGQGPQFIFQYYEKEERGRGNFPDRFSARQFPNYSSELNVNALLLGDSALYLCASSLAGTGVPYEQYFGPGTRLTVT.